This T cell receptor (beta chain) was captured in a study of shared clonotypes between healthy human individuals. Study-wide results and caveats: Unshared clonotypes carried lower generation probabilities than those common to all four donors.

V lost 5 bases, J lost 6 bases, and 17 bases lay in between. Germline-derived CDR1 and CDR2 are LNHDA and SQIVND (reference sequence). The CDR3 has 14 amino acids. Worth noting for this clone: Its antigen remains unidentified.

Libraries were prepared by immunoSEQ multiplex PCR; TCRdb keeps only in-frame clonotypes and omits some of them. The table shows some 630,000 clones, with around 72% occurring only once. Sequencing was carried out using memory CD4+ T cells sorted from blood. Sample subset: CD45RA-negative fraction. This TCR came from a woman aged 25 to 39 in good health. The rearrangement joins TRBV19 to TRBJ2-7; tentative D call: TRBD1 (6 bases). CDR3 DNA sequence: TGTGCCAGTAGTCATACAGGGCCTGTCGGCGAGCAGTACTTC. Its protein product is CASSHTGPVGEQYF.